Listed below are T cell receptor beta chains from one sample, sequenced in a study of blood T cell repertoires in COVID-19. Data came from immunoSEQ multiplex PCR; TCRdb stores just in-frame clones and leaves some out. Of more than 30,000 clones listed, roughly 84% were seen once; the top ten hold around 15%. The sample was peripheral blood. These receptors were collected from a man in his 60s with active COVID-19. Each CDR3 is given with its conserved first and last residue. The D gene is left open where the match is weak. The size field is filled for only some rows; it gives once, few, many or a size class.

TRBD1 TRBJ1-6 . TRBV7-8 CASSPWTGDDSPLHF TGTGCCAGCAGCCCCTGGACAGGGGATGACTCACCCCTCCACTTT
TRBD2 TRBJ2-5 . TRBV19 CASSMGLATETQYF TGTGCCAGTAGTATGGGACTAGCGACTGAGACCCAGTACTTC
TRBD2 TRBJ2-5 . TRBV4-3 CASSQAVAGPQETQYF TGCGCCAGCAGCCAAGCTGTAGCGGGGCCCCAAGAGACCCAGTACTTC
. TRBJ1-1 . TRBV7-2 CASSLAGEVNTEAFF TGTGCCAGCAGCTTAGCGGGGGAGGTGAACACTGAAGCTTTCTTT
. TRBJ1-5 . TRBV5-1 CASSLGPSGAGQPQHF TGCGCCAGCAGCTTGGGCCCCTCAGGGGCAGGACAGCCCCAGCATTTT
TRBD2 TRBJ2-3 few TRBV29-1 CSVVTSGGDTQYF TGCAGCGTTGTAACTAGCGGGGGAGATACGCAGTATTTT
. TRBJ1-6 . TRBV27 CASSIRVNSPLHF TGTGCCAGCTCGATCAGGGTTAATTCACCCCTCCACTTT
. TRBJ2-7 . TRBV28 CASSSINPGHLDYEQYF TGTGCCAGCAGTTCCATAAATCCGGGACACTTAGACTACGAGCAGTACTTC
TRBD2 TRBJ2-7 few TRBV19 CASSIRATGGPYEQYF TGTGCCAGTAGTATAAGGGCGACGGGAGGGCCCTACGAGCAGTACTTC
TRBD2 TRBJ2-2 . TRBV19 CASSIEAGGSTGELFF TGTGCCAGTAGTATAGAGGCGGGGGGAAGTACCGGGGAGCTGTTTTTT
. TRBJ2-5 . TRBV25-1 CASSRSTGNQETQYF TGTGCCAGCAGTAGGTCGACAGGCAACCAAGAGACCCAGTACTTC
TRBD2 TRBJ2-7 . TRBV6-1 CASSELPGTSGFLYEQYF TGTGCCAGCAGTGAACTCCCGGGAACTAGCGGGTTTTTGTACGAGCAGTACTTC
TRBD2 TRBJ2-5 . TRBV7-3 CASSLVGGKGETQYF TGTGCCAGCAGCTTAGTGGGAGGGAAAGGAGAGACCCAGTACTTC
. TRBJ1-6 . TRBV7-2 CASSLGGQGYSPLHF TGTGCCAGCAGCTTAGGGGGGCAGGGGTACTCACCCCTCCACTTT
. TRBJ2-7 . TRBV19 CASSLRLAYGPSSYEQYF TGTGCCAGTAGTCTGCGGCTAGCTTATGGGCCAAGCTCCTACGAGCAGTACTTC
TRBD1 TRBJ1-6 . TRBV5-5 CASSRKAGTENSPLHF TGTGCCAGCAGCCGAAAGGCCGGGACAGAGAATTCACCCCTCCACTTT
. TRBJ2-5 . TRBV7-2 CASSLAGTRADQYF TGTGCCAGCAGCTTAGCCGGGACTCGGGCGGACCAGTACTTC
. TRBJ2-6 . TRBV7-2 CASTPLFGGANVLTF TGTGCCAGCACGCCTCTCTTCGGTGGGGCCAACGTCCTGACTTTC
. TRBJ2-1 few TRBV7-2 CASSLLARSGIYNEQFF TGTGCCAGCAGCTTATTAGCCCGATCAGGGATCTACAATGAGCAGTTCTTC
TRBD1 TRBJ1-1 . TRBV18 CASSLLPGTGTETEAFF TGTGCCAGCTCACTGTTACCCGGGACAGGGACGGAGACTGAAGCTTTCTTT
. TRBJ1-1 once TRBV1 CTSSQDRPLDGSTEAFF TGCACCAGCAGCCAAGACAGGCCCCTTGACGGGAGCACTGAAGCTTTCTTT
. TRBJ2-3 . TRBV24-1 CATSDGSITDTQYF TGTGCCACCTCAGACGGGAGTATCACAGATACGCAGTATTTT
. TRBJ2-3 . TRBV30 CAWSPSVDTQYF TGTGCCTGGAGTCCCTCGGTAGATACGCAGTATTTT
TRBD1 TRBJ2-5 once TRBV3-1/TRBV3-2 CASSQRGTGRQETQYF TGTGCCAGCAGCCAAAGGGGGACAGGACGTCAAGAGACCCAGTACTTC
TRBD1 TRBJ2-7 . TRBV9 CASSPGQGGTYEQYF TGTGCCAGCAGTCCCGGACAGGGGGGAACCTACGAGCAGTACTTC
TRBD1 TRBJ1-2 . TRBV6-2/TRBV6-3 CASSLPTGGAYGYTF TGTGCCAGCAGTCTTCCAACAGGGGGCGCCTATGGCTACACCTTC
. TRBJ2-1 . TRBV2 CASREPRGNEQFF TGTGCCAGCAGAGAACCTCGAGGAAATGAGCAGTTCTTC
. TRBJ2-3 . TRBV4-1 CASSQADTQYF TGCGCCAGCAGCCAAGCGGATACGCAGTATTTT
TRBD2 TRBJ2-1 . TRBV5-1 CASSLAVAGGSYNEQFF TGCGCCAGCAGCTTGGCTGTTGCGGGAGGGTCCTACAATGAGCAGTTCTTC
. TRBJ2-7 . TRBV20-1 CSASLYSGPGDEQYF TGCAGTGCTAGTCTGTATAGCGGACCGGGTGACGAGCAGTACTTC
TRBD1 TRBJ1-6 . TRBV5-6 CASSFWTGDNSPLHF TGTGCCAGCAGCTTCTGGACAGGGGATAATTCACCCCTCCACTTT
. TRBJ2-3 . TRBV7-8 CASSSKKGWRETQYF TGTGCCAGCAGCTCCAAGAAGGGGTGGAGAGAAACGCAGTATTTT
. TRBJ2-5 few TRBV5-6 CASSPGQYFGETQYF TGTGCCAGCAGCCCCGGACAGTATTTTGGGGAGACCCAGTACTTC
TRBD1 TRBJ1-2 . TRBV7-2 CASRTGGDPNYGYTF TGTGCCAGCAGAACAGGGGGGGACCCTAACTATGGCTACACCTTC
. TRBJ1-1 . TRBV4-3 CASSQGVGGVTEAFF TGCGCCAGCAGCCAAGGGGTTGGGGGGGTCACTGAAGCTTTCTTT
. TRBJ1-1 . TRBV6-5 CASYRDTILNTEAFF TGTGCCAGCTACCGGGACACTATCTTGAACACTGAAGCTTTCTTT
. TRBJ1-4 . TRBV25-1 CASSGTKEKKEKLFF TGTGCCAGCAGTGGGACAAAGGAAAAAAAGGAAAAACTGTTTTTT
. TRBJ2-5 . TRBV15 CATSNGAASAQETQYF TGTGCCACCAGCAATGGGGCGGCTAGCGCACAAGAGACCCAGTACTTC
. TRBJ1-5 . TRBV4-3 CASSQDDIGGAQPQHF TGCGCCAGCAGCCAAGATGATATTGGGGGGGCGCAGCCCCAGCATTTT
. TRBJ1-3 . TRBV29-1 CSVEDWGAASSGNTIYF TGCAGCGTTGAAGATTGGGGCGCAGCCTCCTCTGGAAACACCATATATTTT
. TRBJ2-7 few TRBV4-1 CASSYLGTSIHEQYF TGCGCCAGCAGCTACCTCGGGACATCAATCCACGAGCAGTACTTC
TRBD1 TRBJ2-3 . TRBV19 CASSMDREGTDTQYF TGTGCCAGTAGTATGGACAGGGAAGGCACAGATACGCAGTATTTT
. TRBJ1-4 . TRBV7-2 CASSLDRQTSEKLFF TGTGCCAGCAGCTTAGACCGGCAGACATCCGAAAAACTGTTTTTT
. TRBJ2-7 . TRBV18 CASSPDLESPYEQYF TGTGCCAGCTCACCTGATCTAGAGTCCCCCTACGAGCAGTACTTC
TRBD2 TRBJ2-1 once TRBV7-9 CASSRSDGGGPHNEQFF TGTGCCAGCAGCCGTAGCGACGGGGGGGGCCCCCACAATGAGCAGTTCTTC
. TRBJ1-1 . TRBV7-2 CASSREPGVKNTEAFF TGTGCCAGCAGCCGGGAGCCTGGGGTAAAGAACACTGAAGCTTTCTTT
TRBD1 TRBJ1-2 once TRBV7-9 CASRPDRENGYTF TGTGCCAGCAGGCCTGACAGGGAAAATGGCTACACCTTC
TRBD1 TRBJ2-1 . TRBV5-1 CASSLGDRYNEQFF TGCGCCAGCAGCTTGGGGGACAGATACAATGAGCAGTTCTTC
. TRBJ2-2 . TRBV6-6 CASSYGRATGELFF TGTGCCAGCAGTTACGGCAGGGCGACCGGGGAGCTGTTTTTT
. TRBJ2-5 . TRBV13 CASTAGAGETQYF TGTGCCAGCACAGCTGGGGCCGGTGAGACCCAGTACTTC
TRBD2 TRBJ2-7 . TRBV6-6 CASSYVAGGAYEQYF TGTGCCAGCAGTTACGTTGCCGGGGGGGCCTACGAGCAGTACTTC